The clone carrying this TCR beta chain was seen ten or more times. Its target is not known. A quantitative 5'-RACE method, one with molecular barcodes, was used to make TCR beta libraries. TCRdb re-called the 5' RACE reads through MiXCR, storing one row per CDR3 protein. The repertoire consists of 250,000 to 400,000 distinct CDR3 sequences, with under 14% occurring once and the leading ten covering about a tenth. The entry originates in a study of CD8 T cells in ankylosing spondylitis. J lost 5 bases, V lost 2 bases, and 10 bases had no gene match. Germline V gene data show CDR1 as DFQATT and CDR2 as SNEGSKA (reference sequence). The length of the CDR3 is 15 residues. Findings and limits, study-wide: Peripheral blood held disease-linked clones only at relatively low frequency, and these were CD8+. Disease-linked clones were reportedly significantly enriched in matched ankylosing spondylitis synovial fluid.

Sequencing input: blood, either unsorted or a sorted T cell fraction (not recorded which). The genes are TRBV20-1 and TRBJ2-7; 9 bases fit TRBD1. This sequence originates from a female donor with ankylosing spondylitis or in good health (not recorded which). The DNA of the CDR3 is TGCAGTGCTAGACAAACCACAGGGGGCATCAACGAGCAGTACTTC. Its protein product is CSARQTTGGINEQYF.